This TCR beta chain appears in the sequencing data of a study of identical twins. Trimming removed 3 bases at V and 0 bases at J, with 8 bases between. Germline V lookup: CDR1 LNHDA, CDR2 SQIVND (reference sequence). The CDR3 has 15 residues. MiXCR was run by TCRdb on the 5' RACE reads, yielding one entry per CDR3 protein. The sample consists of some 210,000 distinct CDR3 sequences, approximately 15% of them appearing once. This sample was shared with a second study, whose subject was T cells expressing NK-cell markers.

The receptor's source is a woman between 18 and 29 years old in good health. The rearrangement uses TRBV19 and TRBJ1-4; D remains ambiguous. Sequencing was carried out using CD8+ T cells sorted from blood. DNA of the CDR3: TGTGCCAGTAGTATTTTTGGGACAACTAATGAAAAACTGTTTTTT. It yields the protein CASSIFGTTNEKLFF.